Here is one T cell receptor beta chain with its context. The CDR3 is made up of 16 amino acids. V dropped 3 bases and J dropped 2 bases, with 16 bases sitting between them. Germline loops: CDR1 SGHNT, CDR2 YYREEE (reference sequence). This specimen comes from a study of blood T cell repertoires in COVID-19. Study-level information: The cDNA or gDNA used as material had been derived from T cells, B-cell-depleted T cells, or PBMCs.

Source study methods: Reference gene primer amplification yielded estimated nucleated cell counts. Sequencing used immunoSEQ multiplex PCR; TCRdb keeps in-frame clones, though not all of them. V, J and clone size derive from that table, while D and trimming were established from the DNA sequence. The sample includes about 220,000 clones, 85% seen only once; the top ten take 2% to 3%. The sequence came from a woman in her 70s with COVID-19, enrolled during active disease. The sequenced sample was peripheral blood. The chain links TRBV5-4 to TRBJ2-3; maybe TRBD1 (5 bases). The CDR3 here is CASSSIQVPNTDTQYF. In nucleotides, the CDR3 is TGTGCCAGCAGCTCGATACAGGTGCCGAACACAGATACGCAGTATTTT.